This T cell receptor beta chain was recovered during a study of blood T cell repertoires in COVID-19. Study at large: The origin of the acute and convalescent COVID-19 samples was the United States, Italy and Spain.

Germline V gene data show CDR1 as LNHDA and CDR2 as SQIVND (reference sequence). The CDR3 sequence is 16 residues long. V shed 6 bases, J shed 4 bases, and the junction held 10 bases outside the gene matches. Libraries were prepared by immunoSEQ multiplex PCR; TCRdb keeps only in-frame clonotypes and omits some of them. The table has 55,000 or so clones, around 87% seen once. The V and J genes are TRBV19 and TRBJ1-5; 9 nucleotides match TRBD1. Sequences were obtained from peripheral blood. The TCR originated in a man in his sixties with active or convalescent COVID-19. The CDR3 reads CASSPLTGGGNQPQHF. CDR3 bases: TGTGCCAGTAGCCCTTTAACAGGGGGCGGGAATCAGCCCCAGCATTTT.